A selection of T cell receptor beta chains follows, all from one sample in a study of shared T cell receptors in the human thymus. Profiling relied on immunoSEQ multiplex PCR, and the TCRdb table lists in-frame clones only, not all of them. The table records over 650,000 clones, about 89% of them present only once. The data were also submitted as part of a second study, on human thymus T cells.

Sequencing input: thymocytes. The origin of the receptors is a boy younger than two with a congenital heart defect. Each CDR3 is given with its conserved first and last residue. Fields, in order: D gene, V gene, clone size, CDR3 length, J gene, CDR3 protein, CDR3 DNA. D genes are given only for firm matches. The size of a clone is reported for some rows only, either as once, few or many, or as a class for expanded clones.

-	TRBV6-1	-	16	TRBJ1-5	CASSERAGERNQPQHF	TGTGCCAGCAGTGAAAGGGCAGGGGAGAGGAATCAGCCCCAGCATTTT
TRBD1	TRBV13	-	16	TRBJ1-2	CASSLVRTGGGYGYTF	TGTGCCAGCAGCTTAGTCCGCACAGGGGGAGGCTATGGCTACACCTTC
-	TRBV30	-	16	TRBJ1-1	CAWRVFKDNMNTEAFF	TGTGCCTGGAGAGTTTTTAAAGACAACATGAACACTGAAGCTTTCTTT
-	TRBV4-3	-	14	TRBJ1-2	CASSQVPAGDGYTF	TGCGCCAGCAGCCAAGTCCCGGCAGGGGATGGCTACACCTTC
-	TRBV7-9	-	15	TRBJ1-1	CASSLLPGVDTEAFF	TGTGCCAGCAGCTTACTCCCAGGGGTAGACACTGAAGCTTTCTTT
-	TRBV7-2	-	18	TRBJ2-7	CASSFAGIPFPVYYEQYF	TGTGCCAGCAGCTTTGCAGGGATTCCGTTTCCAGTCTATTACGAGCAGTACTTC
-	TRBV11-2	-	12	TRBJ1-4	CASSLKREKLFF	TGTGCCAGCAGCTTAAAGAGGGAAAAACTGTTTTTT
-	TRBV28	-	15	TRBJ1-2	CASSHYRTDNYGYTF	TGTGCCAGCAGCCATTACAGGACGGATAACTATGGCTACACCTTC
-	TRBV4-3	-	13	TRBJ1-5	CASSQGGRQPQHF	TGCGCCAGCAGCCAGGGCGGGCGTCAGCCCCAGCATTTT
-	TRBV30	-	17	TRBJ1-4	CAWSPDTAYATNEKLFF	TGTGCCTGGTCTCCCGACACGGCCTATGCAACTAATGAAAAACTGTTTTTT
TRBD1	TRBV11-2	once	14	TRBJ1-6	CASSYRGQNSPLHF	TGTGCCAGCAGCTACAGGGGGCAAAATTCACCCCTCCACTTT
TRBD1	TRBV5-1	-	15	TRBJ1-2	CASSLDRDRSYGYTF	TGCGCCAGCAGCTTGGACCGGGACAGGAGCTATGGCTACACCTTC
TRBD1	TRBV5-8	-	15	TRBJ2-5	CASSLGRDRWQTQYF	TGTGCCAGCAGCTTGGGTCGGGACAGGTGGCAGACCCAGTACTTC
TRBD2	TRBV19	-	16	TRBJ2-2	CASSMLASGNTGELFF	TGTGCCAGTAGTATGTTGGCTAGCGGAAACACCGGGGAGCTGTTTTTT
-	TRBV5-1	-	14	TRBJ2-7	CASSLGLGKDEQYF	TGCGCCAGCAGCTTGGGGCTAGGAAAGGACGAGCAGTACTTC